A single sample is the source of the 5 T cell receptor beta chains below, sequenced in a study of CD8 T cells in Susac syndrome (dated by TCRdb to about 2019). Preparation of the library involved the immunoSEQ multiplex PCR assay. RNA was extracted using the RNeasy kit, and roughly 0.5 to 1 ug of the RNA was reverse transcribed with random hexamers. TCRdb handled the public reads itself, with Q25 trimming in fastp and clone calling in MiXCR, and kept productive beta chains. CDR3 protein duplicates are merged, each entry listing the most common genes and DNA. This sample holds 110,000 to 150,000 distinct CDR3 sequences; 95% were observed only once. The ten largest clones represent over 0.065% of the sample. The source material was CD4+ T cells from PBMCs. All receptors come from a human donor with Susac syndrome.

The rearrangement links TRBV3-1 to TRBJ1-1; no clear D. Trimming took off 1 base at V and 7 bases at J, with 10 bases between the two ends. The CDR3 has 13 residues. Germline loops: CDR1 LGHDT, CDR2 YNNKEL (reference sequence). The CDR3 bases are TGTGCCAGCAGCCAAGTACTTGATGGTGAAGCTTTCTTT. It encodes CASSQVLDGEAFF.

Here the CDR3 DNA reads TGCAGTGCTAGGCCCCGGGCGGATACGCAGTATTTT. Encoded protein: CSARPRADTQYF. The chain links TRBV20-1 to TRBJ2-3; no firm D call. Germline lookup yields CDR1 DFQATT and CDR2 SNEGSKA (reference sequence). Between the trimmed V and J ends, which lost 3 bases and 6 bases, there was a span of 10 bases. The CDR3 sequence is 12 residues long.

The V and J genes are TRBV10-2 and TRBJ2-3, with 13 bases identical to TRBD2. V shed 4 bases and J 3 bases; nucleotides not matched to a gene: 7. Germline V lookup: CDR1 WSHSY, CDR2 SAAADI. The CDR3 is made up of 17 amino acids. CDR3 sequence (DNA): TGCGCCAGCAGTGCGCTGACTAGCGGGAGGAATACAGATACGCAGTATTTT. Residues: CASSALTSGRNTDTQYF.

The rearrangement uses TRBV5-1 and TRBJ1-5; a weak D match, TRBD1 (5 bases). Germline CDR1 reads SGHRS; CDR2 reads YFSETQ. V was pared by 0 bases and J by 7 bases, with 14 bases between. CDR3 size: 15 residues. The CDR3 DNA reads TGCGCCAGCAGCTTGGAGGGCGCAGGGTGGCAGCCCCAGCATTTT. Its translation is CASSLEGAGWQPQHF.

The genes are TRBV2 and TRBJ1-1; no clear D. The CDR3 sequence is 14 residues long. Trimming left V 7 bases short and J 1 base short, with 13 bases between. CDR1 SNHLY and CDR2 FYNNEI come from the germline V gene. CDR3 in DNA: TGTGCCAGCAACTTGGACGGACCGAACACTGAAGCTTTCTTT. Protein: CASNLDGPNTEAFF.